A selection of T cell receptor beta chains follows, all from one sample in a study of T cell repertoires in cytomegalovirus infection. MiXCR, run by TCRdb on the reads, gives a single entry per CDR3 protein. The sample has fewer than 550,000 distinct CDR3 sequences, 16% seen once. The sequenced material came from CD8+ T cells from PBMCs. Receptors were obtained from a human donor in good health (CMV status not recorded). Some clones in this sample may be carry-over from other donors' samples. The CDR3 runs from the conserved cysteine through the conserved F or W. Fields, in order: CDR3 length, clone size, D gene, J gene, V gene, CDR3 protein, CDR3 DNA. A D gene is named only where the DNA matches it firmly. Not every row has a clone size; where given, it reads once, few, many or a size class.

14	many	TRBD1	TRBJ1-1	TRBV5-1	CASSSTGENTEAFF	TGTGCCAGCAGCTCGACAGGGGAGAACACTGAAGCTTTCTTT
14	many	NA	TRBJ1-1	TRBV7-9	CASSLVRGNTEAFF	TGTGCCAGCAGCTTAGTAAGGGGGAACACTGAAGCTTTCTTT
17	few	NA	TRBJ1-2	TRBV30	CAWVEGRDALANYGYTF	TGTGCCTGGGTGGAGGGCAGGGACGCGTTAGCTAACTATGGCTACACCTTC
11	few	NA	TRBJ2-3	TRBV6-2/TRBV6-3	CASRASDTQYF	TGTGCCAGCAGGGCCTCGGATACGCAGTATTTT
15	few	TRBD2	TRBJ2-3	TRBV6-1	CATSYSGGYTDTQYF	TGTGCCACCTCTTATAGCGGGGGGTACACAGATACGCAGTATTTT
16	NA	TRBD1	TRBJ1-1	TRBV3-1	CASSSGQLFRGTEAFF	TGTGCCAGCAGCTCTGGACAGCTCTTCAGGGGGACTGAAGCTTTCTTT
19	many	TRBD2	TRBJ2-6	TRBV7-9	CASSSPGGAETSGANVLTF	TGTGCCAGCAGCTCCCCCGGGGGGGCGGAGACCTCGGGGGCCAACGTCCTGACTTTC
14	NA	NA	TRBJ1-2	TRBV14	CASSQESPGYGYTF	TGTGCCAGCAGCCAAGAATCGCCAGGTTATGGCTACACCTTC
15	many	TRBD1	TRBJ1-2	TRBV5-4	CASSLEQGTNYGYTF	TGTGCCAGCAGCTTGGAACAGGGGACTAACTATGGCTACACCTTC
15	NA	TRBD1	TRBJ1-2	TRBV3-1	CASSLRRTGDYGYTF	TGTGCCAGCAGCCTTCGACGGACAGGGGACTATGGCTACACCTTC
15	few	TRBD1	TRBJ2-7	TRBV6-2/TRBV6-3	CASNPDRGPSYEQYF	TGTGCCAGCAACCCGGACAGGGGTCCTTCCTACGAGCAGTACTTC
14	few	NA	TRBJ2-7	TRBV7-8	CASSLQLGADEQYF	TGTGCCAGCAGCTTACAGTTGGGGGCCGACGAGCAGTACTTC
14	NA	NA	TRBJ1-2	TRBV10-2	CASSEGRGPGGYTF	TGCGCCAGCAGTGAGGGCAGGGGACCTGGTGGCTACACCTTC
14	NA	NA	TRBJ2-3	TRBV29-1	CSVDRQGAEDTQYF	TGCAGCGTTGATCGCCAGGGAGCGGAAGATACGCAGTATTTT
15	many	NA	TRBJ2-7	TRBV7-9	CASSLDSGRTYEQYF	TGTGCCAGCAGCTTAGATTCAGGGAGAACCTACGAGCAGTACTTC
15	NA	TRBD2	TRBJ2-3	TRBV20-1	CSATIAGGPPDTQYF	TGCAGTGCAACTATAGCGGGAGGGCCGCCAGATACGCAGTATTTT
18	few	TRBD2	TRBJ2-1	TRBV3-1	CASSRTASGGPAIDEQFF	TGTGCCAGCAGCCGCACGGCTAGCGGGGGGCCCGCCATCGATGAGCAGTTCTTC
17	NA	NA	TRBJ2-3	TRBV27	CARSSSTGEDQTDTQYF	TGTGCCAGAAGTTCTTCCACTGGGGAGGACCAAACAGATACTCAGTATTTT
14	many	NA	TRBJ2-6	TRBV27	CASSFLTGANVLTF	TGTGCCAGCAGTTTTTTAACAGGGGCCAACGTCCTGACTTTC
16	few	NA	TRBJ1-2	TRBV4-1	CASSQDRDGFNYGYTF	TGCGCCAGCAGCCAAGACCGGGACGGATTCAACTATGGCTACACCTTC
15	many	NA	TRBJ2-5	TRBV7-2	CASSLNRDTKETQYF	TGTGCCAGCAGCTTGAACCGGGACACCAAAGAGACCCAGTACTTC
14	NA	TRBD1	TRBJ1-6	TRBV4-1	CASTPGGWGSPLHF	TGCGCCAGCACCCCAGGGGGTTGGGGATCACCCCTCCACTTT
16	many	TRBD2	TRBJ2-5	TRBV28	CASSSPSKRGQETQYF	TGTGCCAGCAGTTCGCCCTCGAAGCGGGGCCAAGAGACCCAGTACTTC
15	NA	NA	TRBJ2-3	TRBV2	CASSEAGGPSDTQYF	TGTGCCAGCAGTGAAGCGGGGGGGCCTTCAGATACGCAGTATTTT
17	few	TRBD1	TRBJ2-1	TRBV24-1	CATSDFLGTGARNEQFF	TGTGCCACCAGTGATTTTTTAGGGACAGGGGCCAGGAATGAGCAGTTCTTC
15	few	TRBD1	TRBJ2-1	TRBV3-1	CASSQEGTAYNEQFF	TGTGCCAGCAGCCAAGAAGGGACAGCCTACAATGAGCAGTTCTTC
15	few	NA	TRBJ1-1	TRBV18	CASSPIGVVNTEAFF	TGTGCCAGCTCACCAATTGGGGTAGTGAACACTGAAGCTTTCTTT
16	many	TRBD2	TRBJ2-7	TRBV25-1	CASSGTSGISSYEQYF	TGTGCCAGCAGTGGAACTAGCGGGATAAGCTCCTACGAGCAGTACTTC
14	few	NA	TRBJ2-7	TRBV5-6	CASSLAPLAREQYF	TGTGCCAGCAGCTTGGCCCCACTTGCGAGGGAGCAGTACTTC
14	many	NA	TRBJ1-1	TRBV4-2	CASTNRWGNTEAFF	TGTGCCAGCACCAACCGCTGGGGGAACACTGAAGCTTTCTTT
16	many	TRBD2	TRBJ2-1	TRBV4-1	CASSPIGRSSYNEQFF	TGCGCCAGCAGCCCGATCGGGAGGAGCTCCTACAATGAGCAGTTCTTC
15	few	NA	TRBJ1-5	TRBV27	CASREGGYSNQPQHF	TGTGCCAGCAGAGAGGGGGGGTATAGCAATCAGCCCCAGCATTTT